Below are 19 T cell receptor beta chains sequenced from a single sample in a study of blood T cell repertoires in COVID-19. The assay was immunoSEQ multiplex PCR, and TCRdb's table has in-frame clones only and misses some. In the table there are about 480,000 clones, roughly 91% of which are singletons. Input material: peripheral blood. These receptors were collected from a woman aged 25 to 39 with acute or convalescent COVID-19.

The CDR3 protein is CAWSVLGTRAYEQYF. In nucleotides, the CDR3 is TGTGCCTGGAGTGTTCTGGGAACGAGGGCCTACGAGCAGTACTTC. The rearrangement links TRBV30 to TRBJ2-7, with D possibly being TRBD2 (5 bases). Trimming pared 0 bases from V and 2 bases from J, leaving 14 bases between. The CDR3 totals 15 residues. Germline V lookup: CDR1 GTSNPN, CDR2 SVGIG (reference sequence).

V usage is TRBV7-9 and J usage is TRBJ1-2; D is undetermined. V was cut by 0 bases and J by 3 bases, with 5 bases left in between. In germline, CDR1 is SEHNR, CDR2 FQNEAQ (reference sequence). This CDR3 contains 13 residues. DNA of the CDR3: TGTGCCAGCAGCTTAGCCATTCACTATGGCTACACCTTC. Its protein product is CASSLAIHYGYTF.

This chain connects TRBV27 to TRBJ2-3; weak D call: TRBD1 (5 bases). Germline V gene sequence: CDR1 MNHEY, CDR2 SMNVEV (reference sequence). CDR3 size: 13 residues. The germline V and J ends were trimmed by 6 bases and 4 bases, with 11 bases remaining between them. The CDR3 DNA reads as TGTGCCAGCAGGGTCAGGGCCGCAGATACGCAGTATTTT. Translation gives CASRVRAADTQYF.

The chain joins TRBV18 to TRBJ2-6; weak D call: TRBD2 (5 bases). This CDR3 is built from 20 residues. V dropped 0 bases and J dropped 0 bases, with 18 bases sitting between them. Germline lookup yields CDR1 KGHSH and CDR2 LQKENI. CDR3 sequence reads: CASSPPVGLARNSGANVLTF. The CDR3, as DNA: TGTGCCAGCTCACCACCGGTGGGTCTAGCCAGAAACTCTGGGGCCAACGTCCTGACTTTC.

This chain links TRBV5-4 with TRBJ2-7; 9 bases are shared with TRBD1. Germline loops: CDR1 SGHNT, CDR2 YYREEE (reference sequence). With V trimmed by 3 bases and J by 6 bases, 7 bases remained unmatched. This CDR3 contains 14 residues. CDR3 DNA: TGTGCCAGCAGCTCTCAGGGACAGGGATCCGAGCAGTACTTC. Protein product: CASSSQGQGSEQYF.

The V gene is TRBV5-1, the J gene TRBJ2-2, with a tentative D call TRBD1 (5 bases). Trimming shortened V by 7 bases and J by 4 bases, and 23 bases separated the two germline ends. CDR1 and CDR2 from the germline V gene are SGHRS and YFSETQ. The CDR3 contains 17 residues. This CDR3 reads CASGFLPRQLRTGELFF. CDR3 nucleotide sequence: TGCGCCAGCGGTTTCTTGCCCCGACAGTTGCGCACCGGGGAGCTGTTTTTT.

V is TRBV3-1 (or the pseudogene TRBV3-2) and J is TRBJ1-2; possible D gene TRBD1, 5 bases. Germline assignment: CDR1 LGHDT and CDR2 YNNKEL (reference sequence). Trimming pared 5 bases from V and 0 bases from J, leaving 13 bases between. CDR3 length: 15 residues. Here the CDR3 reads CASSNPRGANYGYTF. The CDR3 DNA sequence: TGTGCCAGCAGCAACCCACGGGGGGCTAACTATGGCTACACCTTC.

This clone was observed a handful of times. V usage is TRBV10-1 and J usage is TRBJ1-1; the match to TRBD1 covers 7 bases. The CDR3 spans 12 residues. V gave up 7 bases and J gave up 6 bases; unmatched junction bases: 5. Germline assignment: CDR1 WNHNN and CDR2 SYGVQD (reference sequence). CDR3 DNA sequence: TGCGCCAGCATCCCAGGGGGGCCTGAAGCTTTCTTT. Its translation: CASIPGGPEAFF.

In its sample, this clone was seen a few times. The chain combines TRBV5-5 with TRBJ1-6; D unclear. Germline loops: CDR1 SGHKS, CDR2 YYEKEE (reference sequence). The CDR3 is 12 residues long. V dropped 0 bases and J dropped 8 bases, with 3 bases sitting between them. The chain's CDR3 is CASSLVDSPLHF. The CDR3 DNA is TGTGCCAGCAGCTTGGTAGATTCACCCCTCCACTTT.

The rearrangement joins TRBV7-3 to TRBJ2-6, with TRBD2 matching 7 bases. V lost 5 bases and J lost 0; bases outside the gene matches: 7. Looked up from germline, CDR1 is SGHTA and CDR2 is FQGTGA. The CDR3 loop spans 17 amino acids. The CDR3 loop is CASSGGGSDSGANVLTF. CDR3 sequence (DNA): TGTGCCAGCAGCGGGGGAGGGTCTGACTCTGGGGCCAACGTCCTGACTTTC.

A few counts support this clone. The CDR3 nucleotides read TGTGCCAGTAGTACGGACATAAGCAATCAGCCCCAGCATTTT. Translated, it gives CASSTDISNQPQHF. The gene calls are TRBV19 and TRBJ1-5; possibly TRBD1 for D (5 bases). V was clipped by 4 bases and J by 1 base, with 8 bases between them. The CDR3 is 14 amino acids. Germline CDR1 LNHDA, CDR2 SQIVND (reference sequence).

With respect to this clone: A junction boundary mismatches the germline segment, possibly from a read error. This rearrangement joins TRBV28 to TRBJ1-2, with D possibly matching TRBD1 (5 bases). This CDR3 contains 16 residues. Germline V gene sequence: CDR1 MDHEN, CDR2 SYDVKM. The CDR3 is CVSSRIHGGTNYGYTF. The CDR3 coding sequence is TGTGTCAGCAGTCGTATACATGGGGGGACTAACTATGGCTACACCTTC.

This chain uses TRBV7-9 with TRBJ1-2; 8 bases are a match to TRBD1. Trimming cost V 5 bases and J 6 bases; bases outside gene matches: 5. The germline gives CDR1 SEHNR, CDR2 FQNEAQ (reference sequence). This CDR3 contains 13 residues. CDR3 in amino acids: CASSPDRVDGYTF. The CDR3 DNA reads TGTGCCAGCAGCCCGGACAGGGTGGATGGCTACACCTTC. Supplemented by reference TRBV7-9 and TRBJ1-2, the full variable domain reads DTGVSQNPRHKITKRGQNVTFRCDPISEHNRLYWYRQTLGQGPEFLTYFQNEAQLEKSRLLSDRFSAERPKGSFSTLEIQRTEQGDSAMYLCASSPDRVDGYTFGSGTRLTVV.

The chain links TRBV6-6 to TRBJ1-2; 8 positions match TRBD1. J lost 4 bases, V lost 6 bases, and 7 bases had no gene match. This CDR3 region has 14 residues. Germline-derived CDR1 and CDR2 are MNHNY and SVGAGI (reference sequence). CDR3 sequence reads: CASRLGQGAYGYTF. The CDR3 DNA is TGTGCCAGCAGACTAGGACAGGGCGCCTATGGCTACACCTTC.

On this clone itself: Other nucleotide sequences from this sample produce the same CDR3. The chain has TRBV9 and TRBJ2-7, with 7 bases identical to TRBD1. The length of the CDR3 is 14 residues. V shed 3 bases and J 2 bases; nucleotides not matched to a gene: 5. Germline V CDR1 and CDR2: SGDLS, YYNGEE. The CDR3 nucleotides read TGTGCCAGCAGCGGCCGGGACAGCCCCTACGAGCAGTACTTC. The encoded protein is CASSGRDSPYEQYF.

The J gene is TRBJ2-3, the V gene TRBV30; 12 bases fit TRBD2. The CDR3 sequence is 16 residues long. Germline CDR1 and CDR2: GTSNPN and SVGIG (reference sequence). The V segment lost 1 base and the J segment 5 bases; nucleotides outside the gene matches: 7. CDR3 residues: CAWSGLAGGRLDTQYF. CDR3 DNA: TGTGCCTGGAGTGGCCTAGCGGGGGGGCGTTTAGATACGCAGTATTTT.

In this sample, this clone turned up once. The V and J genes are TRBV7-8 and TRBJ2-7; 14 positions match TRBD2. The CDR3 consists of 16 residues. Looked up from germline, CDR1 is SGHVS and CDR2 is FQNEAQ. With V trimmed by 4 bases and J by 4 bases, 6 bases remained unmatched. The CDR3 DNA sequence: TGTGCCAGCAGCTATGGACTAGCGGGGGGACAATACGAGCAGTACTTC. Translation gives CASSYGLAGGQYEQYF.

This sequence joins TRBV11-3 and TRBJ1-6; 8 bases agree with TRBD1. The germline CDR1 and CDR2 sequences are SGHNT and YENEEA. The length of the CDR3 is 14 residues. Unmatched junction bases numbered 5, after V lost 3 bases and J lost 10 bases. CDR3 coding DNA: TGTGCCAGCAGCTTGGACAGGGCGAAGTCACCCCTCCACTTT. Its translation: CASSLDRAKSPLHF.

This chain uses TRBV28 with TRBJ1-2, with D possibly matching TRBD1 (6 bases). The CDR3 is 11 residues long. CDR1 is MDHEN, CDR2 SYDVKM, per germline. V dropped 4 bases and J dropped 8 bases, with 8 bases sitting between them. This CDR3 is CASSSGVGYTF. In nucleotides, the CDR3 is TGTGCCAGCAGTTCAGGGGTCGGCTACACCTTC.